Detailed here is one TCR beta chain. The antigen remains undetermined. PCR employed 60 Vbeta and 13 Jbeta primers. Profiled with immunoSEQ multiplex PCR; TCRdb holds only in-frame clones, not every one. The profile shows around 170,000 clones, 81% of them singletons. This record comes from a study of cytomegalovirus exposure and HLA in healthy donors. The germline gives CDR1 SGHKS, CDR2 YYEKEE (reference sequence). Trimming removed 3 bases at V and 10 bases at J, with 13 bases between. The CDR3 sequence is 12 residues long. Study-wide results and limits: Association with HLA alleles at 0.05 false discovery rate was found for some 18,000 TCR beta sequences in a later analysis. A later analysis found most CMV-associated TCR beta chains apparently HLA-restricted.

The source material was PBMCs. This chain joins TRBV5-5 and TRBJ1-1; D may be TRBD1 (6 bases). The clonotype was recovered from a man aged 50 to 60 in good health and CMV-seronegative. CDR3 sequence (DNA): TGTGCCAGCAGCTCCTCCGGGACATTAGCTTTCTTT. It translates to CASSSSGTLAFF.